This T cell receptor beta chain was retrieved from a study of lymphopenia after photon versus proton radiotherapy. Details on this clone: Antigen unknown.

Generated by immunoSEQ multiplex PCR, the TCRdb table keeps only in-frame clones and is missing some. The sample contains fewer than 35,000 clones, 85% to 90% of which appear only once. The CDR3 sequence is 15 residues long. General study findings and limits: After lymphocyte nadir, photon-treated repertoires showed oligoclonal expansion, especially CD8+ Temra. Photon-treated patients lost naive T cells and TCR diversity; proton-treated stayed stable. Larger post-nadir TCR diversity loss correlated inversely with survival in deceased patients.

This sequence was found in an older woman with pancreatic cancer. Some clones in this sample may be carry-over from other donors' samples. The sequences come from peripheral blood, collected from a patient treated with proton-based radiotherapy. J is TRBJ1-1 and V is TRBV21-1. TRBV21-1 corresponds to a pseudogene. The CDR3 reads CASSKWDHPNTEAFF. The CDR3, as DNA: TGTGCCAGCAGCAAATGGGACCACCCGAACACTGAAGCTTTCTTT.